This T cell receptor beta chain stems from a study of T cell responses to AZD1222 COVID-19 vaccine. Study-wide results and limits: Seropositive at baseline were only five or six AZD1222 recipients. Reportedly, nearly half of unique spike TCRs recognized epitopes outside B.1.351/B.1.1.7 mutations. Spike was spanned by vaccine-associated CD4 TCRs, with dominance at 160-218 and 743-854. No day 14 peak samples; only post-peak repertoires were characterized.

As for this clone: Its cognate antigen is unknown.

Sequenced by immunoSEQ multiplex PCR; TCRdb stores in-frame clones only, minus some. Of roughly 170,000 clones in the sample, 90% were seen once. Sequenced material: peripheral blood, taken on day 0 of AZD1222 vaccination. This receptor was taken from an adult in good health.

The CDR3 is CASSKFPPRNEQFF. The CDR3 DNA sequence: TGTGCCAGCAGCAAATTCCCCCCCCGGAATGAGCAGTTCTTC. This chain connects TRBV21-1 to TRBJ2-1; TRBD2 is the table's D call and was not checked against the DNA. TRBV21-1 has pseudogene status. The CDR3 is 14 residues long.